What follows are 13 T cell receptor beta chains derived from one specimen sequenced in a study of spatial heterogeneity in lung cancer. The time point is: sample taken at primary tumor resection. A single record per CDR3 protein comes from TCRdb applying MiXCR to the 5' RACE reads. Of some 6,100 distinct CDR3 sequences in the sample, roughly an eighth are singletons; the top ten hold approximately 15%. The material sequenced was lung tissue, taken at surgery. The receptors come from a human donor with early-stage non-small cell lung cancer.

This clonotype is large (0.1 to 1%) by share. Within a library made for alpha chains, this beta chain is off target, and its count is uninformative. This chain connects TRBV20-1 to TRBJ2-2; 7 bases line up with TRBD2. CDR1 is DFQATT, CDR2 SNEGSKA, per germline (reference sequence). V shed 3 bases and J 0 bases; nucleotides not matched to a gene: 7. The CDR3 consists of 16 residues. DNA for the CDR3: TGCAGTGCTAGTAGCAGCGGGACGGCGAACACCGGGGAGCTGTTTTTT. Translating gives CSASSSGTANTGELFF.

This clonotype was seen at least ten times. Little can be read into the size of this beta chain, an off-target read in a library designed for alpha chains. The chain uses TRBV4-3 and TRBJ2-1; no definite D call. Between the trimmed V and J ends, which lost 0 bases and 0 bases, there was a span of 6 bases. Germline loops: CDR1 LGHNA, CDR2 YSLEER. This CDR3 spans 15 amino acids. The CDR3 region has the DNA TGCGCCAGCAGCCAAGATAGGAGCTCCTACAATGAGCAGTTCTTC. Amino acid sequence: CASSQDRSSYNEQFF.

Remarks on this clonotype: A library made for alpha chains picked up this beta chain off target, so its size means little. This CDR3 is CASSQGTEYSPLHF. Here the CDR3 DNA reads TGCGCCAGCAGCCAAGGGACGGAGTATTCACCCCTCCACTTT. The chain recombines TRBV4-1 with TRBJ1-6; unclear D gene. The CDR3 runs to 14 residues. Trimming removed 1 base from V and 8 bases from J, with 9 bases in between. Germline V CDR1 and CDR2: MGHRA, YSYEKL.

In this sample, this clonotype turned up many times. As an off-target read in a library built for alpha chains, this beta chain has a frequency of little significance. The chain couples TRBV7-6 to TRBJ1-1; D unclear. CDR3 length: 13 amino acids. CDR1 and CDR2 (germline): SGHVS, FNYEAQ. V lost 5 bases to trimming and J lost 1 base, with 8 bases between them. The CDR3 spells CASSTTPNTEAFF. DNA for the CDR3: TGTGCCAGCAGCACCACACCGAACACTGAAGCTTTCTTT.

Comment on this clonotype: This beta chain slipped into a library made for alpha chains as a stray read, so its size is not meaningful. The J gene is TRBJ2-1, the V gene TRBV5-1; 9 positions match TRBD2. The CDR3 runs 17 residues. The V and J ends lost 0 bases and 1 base, in that order; junction bases with no gene match: 5. Germline CDR1 and CDR2: SGHRS and YFSETQ. The CDR3 bases are TGCGCCAGCAGCTTGGGATCGACTAGCGGTTCCTACAATGAGCAGTTCTTC. It translates to CASSLGSTSGSYNEQFF.

Worth noting for this clonotype: This beta chain was picked up by a library intended for alpha chains and is off target, so its count carries little meaning. The CDR3 DNA reads TGTGCCAGCAGCCAAGTCCCGGGGGTGACCGGGGAGCTGTTTTTT. As protein: CASSQVPGVTGELFF. V gene TRBV3-1 combines with J gene TRBJ2-2; a weak D match, TRBD2 (6 bases). Germline CDR1 and CDR2: LGHDT and YNNKEL (reference sequence). V was pared by 1 base and J by 5 bases, with 11 bases between. The CDR3 length is 15 residues.

In the case of this clonotype: This beta chain is a stray sequence in a library constructed for alpha chains; its clone size is not meaningful. This rearrangement joins TRBV7-2 to TRBJ2-3, with TRBD2 matching over 15 bases. Trimming cost V 4 bases and J 5 bases; bases outside gene matches: 7. Per the germline V gene, CDR1 is SGHTA and CDR2 is FQGNSA. This CDR3 is built from 17 residues. CDR3 bases: TGTGCCAGCAGCTCCGGAGGGACTAGCGGGGGGCTAGATACGCAGTATTTT. Translating gives CASSSGGTSGGLDTQYF.

This clonotype is labeled medium-sized. Because the library targeted alpha chains, this beta chain is an off-target read whose size means little. This chain joins TRBV19 and TRBJ1-5; perhaps TRBD1 as D (5 bases). This CDR3 is built from 16 residues. Germline V gene data show CDR1 as LNHDA and CDR2 as SQIVND (reference sequence). Between the trimmed V and J ends, which lost 5 bases and 0 bases, there was a span of 14 bases. The CDR3 DNA reads as TGTGCCAGTAGTGGCCAGGGCCATTATAGCAATCAGCCCCAGCATTTT. Amino acids: CASSGQGHYSNQPQHF.

This clonotype has ten or more counts. This beta chain is an unintended read in a library built for alpha chains; its size means little. The chain is built from TRBV30 and TRBJ2-1, with a weak D call TRBD1 (6 bases). V lost 2 bases and J 0 bases, leaving 11 bases between the germline ends. Germline V gene sequence: CDR1 GTSNPN, CDR2 SVGIG (reference sequence). The CDR3 sequence is 15 residues long. CDR3 residues: CAWSRRGSSYNEQFF. For the CDR3, the DNA is TGTGCCTGGAGTAGAAGGGGGTCCTCCTACAATGAGCAGTTCTTC.

With regard to this clonotype: Since it is a stray read in a library aimed at alpha chains, this beta chain has a size that is not meaningful. The rearrangement uses TRBV9 and TRBJ1-1; D is undetermined. V lost 1 base to trimming and J lost 8 bases, with 15 bases between them. The CDR3 covers 14 residues. In germline, CDR1 is SGDLS, CDR2 YYNGEE. CDR3 sequence reads: CASSVTSQRAEAFF. The CDR3 region has the DNA TGTGCCAGCAGCGTAACCTCTCAAAGGGCGGAAGCTTTCTTT. Drawing the rest from reference TRBV9 and TRBJ1-1, the complete variable domain is DSGVTQTPKHLITATGQRVTLRCSPRSGDLSVYWYQQSLDQGLQFLIQYYNGEERAKGNILERFSAQQFPDLHSELNLSSLELGDSALYFCASSVTSQRAEAFFGQGTRLTVV.

Relative to its sample, this clonotype is medium-sized. Found in a library prepared for alpha chains, this beta chain is an off-target read, and its abundance has little meaning. The chain carries TRBV9 and TRBJ2-6; D possibly corresponds to TRBD1 (7 bases). This CDR3 has 14 amino acids. From germline, CDR1 is SGDLS and CDR2 YYNGEE. Deletions cut 2 bases from V and 11 bases from J, with 14 bases between. The CDR3 DNA reads TGTGCCAGCAGCGTGCGGGACAGTACGTACGTCCTGACTTTC. Protein product: CASSVRDSTYVLTF.

This clonotype is classed as medium-sized. As an off-target read in a library built for alpha chains, this beta chain has a frequency of little significance. The gene calls are TRBV20-1 and TRBJ2-3, with a possible D match to TRBD2 (5 bases). Deletions cut 0 bases from V and 0 bases from J, with 10 bases between. This CDR3 is 15 amino acids long. Germline CDR1 DFQATT, CDR2 SNEGSKA (reference sequence). Here the CDR3 reads CSARDLLASTDTQYF. DNA for the CDR3: TGCAGTGCTAGAGATCTCCTAGCTAGCACAGATACGCAGTATTTT.

There are many counts of this clonotype. This beta chain is an unintended read in a library built for alpha chains; its size means little. The chain couples TRBV28 to TRBJ1-5; D is unclear. The CDR3 spans 16 residues. The germline V and J ends were trimmed by 3 bases and 0 bases, with 12 bases remaining between them. Looked up from germline, CDR1 is MDHEN and CDR2 is SYDVKM. The DNA for the CDR3 is TGTGCCAGCAGTTTCGTAACAGAGTATAGCAATCAGCCCCAGCATTTT. It codes for CASSFVTEYSNQPQHF.